The 15 T cell receptor beta chains given below trace back to one sample, sequenced in a study of technical replicates of blood from a few donors. TCRdb's copy holds only in-frame clones and misses some; the assay was immunoSEQ multiplex PCR. This sample yields about 75,000 clones, of which nearly 98% are seen a single time; 0.18% belongs to the top ten. The material sequenced was T cells isolated from PBMCs. These receptors originate from a human donor in good health.

CDR3 nucleotide sequence: TGTGCCAGCAGCTCCTGGGACAGGGGTTCTTGGGCTGAAGCTTTCTTT. As protein: CASSSWDRGSWAEAFF. The V and J genes are TRBV5-5 and TRBJ1-1; 10 bases align to TRBD1. Per germline, CDR1 SGHKS and CDR2 YYEKEE (reference sequence). After removal of 3 bases from V and 6 bases from J, the junction contained 11 bases not matched to a gene. The CDR3 has 16 amino acids. Based on the CDR3 plus reference TRBV5-5 and TRBJ1-1, the full variable domain is DAGVTQSPTHLIKTRGQQVTLRCSPISGHKSVSWYQQVLGQGPQFIFQYYEKEERGRGNFPDRFSARQFPNYSSELNVNALLLGDSALYLCASSSWDRGSWAEAFFGQGTRLTVV.

The CDR3 protein is CSVALAGYYEQYF. For the CDR3, the DNA is TGCAGCGTTGCGCTAGCAGGATACTACGAGCAGTACTTC. The rearrangement links TRBV29-1 to TRBJ2-7; tentatively, D is TRBD2 (5 bases). V lost 4 bases and J lost 3, with 13 bases in between. The CDR3 contains 13 residues. The germline CDR1 and CDR2 sequences are SQVTM and ANQGSEA.

This chain uses TRBV11-2 with TRBJ2-1; 11 bases fit TRBD2. The CDR3 is made up of 15 amino acids. Looked up from germline, CDR1 is SGHAT and CDR2 is FQNNGV. V lost 6 bases to trimming and J lost 6 bases; unmatched junction nucleotides: 7. The CDR3 here is CASRLPGLAVNEQFF. Written as DNA, the CDR3 is TGTGCCAGCAGACTTCCGGGACTAGCGGTCAATGAGCAGTTCTTC. Supplemented by reference TRBV11-2 and TRBJ2-1, the full variable domain reads EAGVAQSPRYKIIEKRQSVAFWCNPISGHATLYWYQQILGQGPKLLIQFQNNGVVDDSQLPKDRFSAERLKGVDSTLKIQPAKLEDSAVYLCASRLPGLAVNEQFFGPGTRLTVL.

The V call is TRBV27, the J call TRBJ2-5; D gene unclear. The CDR3 spans 13 residues. Trimming took 5 bases from V and 2 from J, leaving 9 bases between them. In germline, CDR1 is MNHEY, CDR2 SMNVEV (reference sequence). The CDR3 sequence: CASSPSPQETQYF. The DNA of the CDR3 is TGTGCCAGCAGTCCGTCCCCTCAAGAGACCCAGTACTTC.

This chain links TRBV27 with TRBJ2-7, with 10 bases lining up with TRBD1. Trimming took 4 bases from V and 3 from J; bases not matched to a gene: 9. CDR1 MNHEY and CDR2 SMNVEV come from the germline V gene (reference sequence). The CDR3 spans 16 residues. CDR3 coding DNA: TGTGCCAGCAGTTCACTGGACAGGGGGGATCTCTACGAGCAGTACTTC. Translation gives CASSSLDRGDLYEQYF.

The chain uses TRBV5-6 and TRBJ2-1; TRBD1 might be the D (6 bases). Trimming cost V 4 bases and J 10 bases, with 9 bases left between them. Germline CDR1 is SGHDT and CDR2 is YYEEEE. The CDR3 is 11 amino acids. DNA for the CDR3: TGTGCCAGCAGCCTGAGGGGGGAGCAGTTCTTC. It yields the protein CASSLRGEQFF.

This clone is a singleton in its sample. This chain uses TRBV6-5 with TRBJ2-7; the match to TRBD2 covers 11 bases. V dropped 6 bases and J dropped 2; count of bases not matched to a gene: 6. The CDR3 consists of 15 residues. CDR1 is MNHEY and CDR2 is SVGAGI in the germline V gene. This chain's CDR3 is CASRLTSGTTYEQYF. The CDR3 DNA sequence: TGTGCCAGCAGGCTGACTAGCGGGACTACCTACGAGCAGTACTTC.

V usage is TRBV18 and J usage is TRBJ1-1, with D tentatively TRBD1 (5 bases). Germline CDR1 reads KGHSH; CDR2 reads LQKENI. Trimming took 5 bases from V and 0 from J, leaving 19 bases between them. CDR3 size: 17 residues. The CDR3 DNA follows: TGTGCCAGCTCAAGCCCGGAGGGGCCACCTTTGAACACTGAAGCTTTCTTT. It is translated as CASSSPEGPPLNTEAFF.

This chain joins TRBV4-1 and TRBJ2-3, with D possibly being TRBD2 (5 bases). The CDR3 sequence is 13 residues long. The germline V and J ends were trimmed by 4 bases and 5 bases, with 10 bases remaining between them. From germline, CDR1 is MGHRA and CDR2 YSYEKL. This chain's CDR3 is CASSLDGVDTQYF. The CDR3 nucleotides read TGCGCCAGCAGCCTCGACGGGGTAGATACGCAGTATTTT.

The table lists this clone with a count of one. The chain uses TRBV20-1 and TRBJ2-5; no firm D call. CDR1 is DFQATT and CDR2 is SNEGSKA in the germline V gene (reference sequence). This CDR3 is 10 amino acids long. V lost 8 bases and J 4 bases, leaving 8 bases between the germline ends. The DNA for the CDR3 is TGCAGTCTTACGGGAGAGACCCAGTACTTC. Amino acid sequence: CSLTGETQYF.

In its sample, this clone was seen once. The V call is TRBV4-1, the J call TRBJ2-3; tentative D call: TRBD2 (6 bases). V was shortened by 2 bases and J by 3 bases, with 15 bases between the two germline ends. CDR1 and CDR2 from the germline V gene are MGHRA and YSYEKL. There are 16 residues in the CDR3. The CDR3 spells CASSQKLTSFTDTQYF. The CDR3 coding sequence is TGCGCCAGCAGCCAAAAGTTGACTAGTTTTACAGATACGCAGTATTTT.

The rearrangement links TRBV19 to TRBJ1-1; 9 nucleotides line up with TRBD1. Trimming took 10 bases from V and 1 from J; bases not matched to a gene: 10. The germline gives CDR1 LNHDA, CDR2 SQIVND (reference sequence). The CDR3 is 15 residues long. CDR3 protein: CATGGGTGWNTEAFF. The CDR3 DNA reads TGTGCCACCGGGGGGGGGACAGGGTGGAACACTGAAGCTTTCTTT.

V usage is TRBV7-8 and J usage is TRBJ1-1; D gene unclear. Germline V gives CDR1 SGHVS, CDR2 FQNEAQ. Between the trimmed V and J ends, which lost 2 bases and 1 base, there was a span of 5 bases. The CDR3 is 13 amino acids. The CDR3 region is CASSLRGNTEAFF. As DNA, the CDR3 is TGTGCCAGCAGCTTACGGGGGAACACTGAAGCTTTCTTT.

The gene calls are TRBV5-1 and TRBJ2-1, with D perhaps TRBD2 (6 bases). Trimming took off 0 bases at V and 6 bases at J, with 13 bases between the two ends. This CDR3 spans 15 amino acids. The germline CDR1 and CDR2 sequences are SGHRS and YFSETQ. CDR3 in amino acids: CASSLDGSLGNEQFF. The CDR3 DNA reads TGCGCCAGCAGCTTGGACGGGAGCCTGGGCAATGAGCAGTTCTTC.

The chain couples TRBV28 to TRBJ1-5, with TRBD1 matching 12 bases. Unmatched junction bases numbered 11, after V lost 2 bases and J lost 6 bases. Germline V gene data show CDR1 as MDHEN and CDR2 as SYDVKM. This CDR3 has 18 residues. CDR3 in amino acids: CASSLVSIPGQGAQPQHF. CDR3 in DNA: TGTGCCAGCAGTTTAGTATCCATACCGGGACAGGGGGCTCAGCCCCAGCATTTT.